This T cell receptor (beta chain) was documented in a study of T cells in Graves' hyperthyroidism and ophthalmopathy. Study-level results: Through a model of 13 V-J features, ophthalmopathy was separated from stable hyperthyroidism. Before onset, by a median of around six months, the model predicted ophthalmopathy.

This clonotype was recorded a few times. Its matching antigen is unknown. Trimming left V 3 bases short and J 0 bases short, with 9 bases between. CDR1 SGHVS and CDR2 FQNEAQ come from the germline V gene. This CDR3 is built from 14 residues. Template material for amplifying TCR beta CDR3 regions consisted of RNA transcripts. With the HTBI primer set, the TCR CDR3 went through a first round of RT-PCR. In TCRdb, the multiplex PCR reads were re-called with MiXCR into one record per CDR3 protein. In the table there are about 130,000 distinct CDR3 sequences, around 21% of which are singletons. This blood was taken when hyperthyroidism was first diagnosed, before any ophthalmopathy symptoms existed.

The sequencing input was blood. This sequence joins TRBV7-8 and TRBJ2-7; D remains ambiguous. The sequence came from a woman aged 50 to 65 with Graves' hyperthyroidism that later progressed to Graves' ophthalmopathy. The CDR3 bases are TGTGCCAGCAGCTTGACGGGCAGCTCCTACGAGCAGTACTTC. This sequence encodes CASSLTGSSYEQYF.